This TCR beta chain was identified in a study of cytomegalovirus exposure and HLA in healthy donors. Germline CDR1 SGHRS, CDR2 YFSETQ. Trimming shortened V by 7 bases and J by 2 bases, and 13 bases separated the two germline ends. The CDR3 length is 14 residues. Primers: 60 Vbeta forward and 13 Jbeta reverse. Using immunoSEQ multiplex PCR, the repertoire was profiled, and TCRdb retains in-frame clones only, with some absent. Found here are 60,000 to 85,000 clones, 60% to 85% of them singletons; the top ten hold around 1.5%. The receptor was isolated from a man aged 35-49 years in good health and CMV-seronegative. What was sequenced was PBMCs. This sequence joins TRBV5-1 and TRBJ1-3; unclear D gene. CDR3 DNA sequence: TGCGCCAGCGGAGACCTTGGCCCTGGAAACACCATATATTTT. Protein sequence: CASGDLGPGNTIYF.